This TCR beta chain stems from a study of T cells in Graves' hyperthyroidism and ophthalmopathy (dated 2019 in TCRdb). Study-level background: To identify TCR V-J signatures that set the groups apart, the researchers used a discovery cohort of 100 patients, made up of about 44 with Graves' ophthalmopathy and approximately 57 with stable Graves' hyperthyroidism. Prospective prediction of ophthalmopathy was tested in an independent validation cohort consisting of about 20 hyperthyroidism patients and more than 15 patients who later progressed to ophthalmopathy. The 80 to 100 discovery patients were randomly divided into training and test sets at a 7:3 ratio. In roughly six Graves' hyperthyroidism patients, the study also compared T-cell repertoires from thyroid tissue with T-cell repertoires from blood. Following sampling, methimazole starting at 30 mg daily was given to hyperthyroidism patients, and high-dose intravenous methylprednisolone was given to ophthalmopathy patients. According to the paper, TCR Vbeta CDR3 sequencing was carried out on approximately 140 peripheral blood samples, which came from 40 to 45 ophthalmopathy, about 75 hyperthyroidism and roughly 17 progressor patients.

Points on this clonotype: Its binding antigen is unknown. Base qualities are missing; no much larger clone stands one base away.

Summary of the overall study and its limitations: No statistical method was used to set the sample size in advance, and investigators knew the group allocation. During validation, the model predicted progression to ophthalmopathy a median of about 6.3 months ahead of onset, with almost 71% sensitivity and about 75% specificity. Most expanded thyroid clonotypes (frequency above 0.001) were also detected in blood, a finding suggesting that blood repertoires may reflect thyroid immune responses. A 13 V-J signature model separated ophthalmopathy from stable hyperthyroidism, with approximately 86% sensitivity and 81.08% specificity in cross-validation and 80%/75% in testing.

The TCR beta CDR3 regions were amplified from the RNA transcripts. For the first round of RT-PCR on the TCR CDR3, the HTBI primer set was used together with the Qiagen OneStep RT-PCR kit. Libraries were constructed in a second round of multiplex PCR, after which size selection and purification were performed. Libraries were sequenced paired-end with 100 bp reads on an Illumina HiSeq2000. In the original analysis: Raw data were processed with SOAPnuke, discarding reads with adapters, uncalled bases, mean Phred below 15, or no exact constant-primer or identifier match. High-quality paired reads were merged with COPE v1.2.5, and unique nucleotide sequences were defined as clonotypes. MiTCR v1.1 was used to align the clonotypes against IMGT TRBV, TRBD and TRBJ reference segments. The analysis included only V-J combinations with a frequency above 0.0001, which together covered more than 98% of the repertoires. A TCS score was defined as the ratio between F50 (clonal expansion) and ExV (chaos), using BLOSUM62-based TCRdist between CDR3 peptides within each V-J. Welch's t-statistics and random forest reduced around 510 V-J features to roughly 13, which were used in a naive Bayes classifier (R e1071). Thyroid-blood repertoire similarity was quantified with the Morisita-Horn index. TCRdb cleaned the public reads at Q25 with fastp, built clones with MiXCR and kept in-frame beta chains. CDR3 protein sequences are deduplicated, and each keeps its most common genes and DNA. These V and J calls rely on TCRdb rather than the paper's analysis. Present in this sample are about 50,000 distinct CDR3 sequences, 49% of which were seen just once. Of the sample, 32% falls within the top ten clones.

There are 15 amino acids in the CDR3, from cysteine to phenylalanine inclusive. The read is trimmed to its CDR3 DNA, 45 bases read in frame from base 1. The CDR1 and CDR2 encoded by the germline V gene are ENHRY and SYGVKD. V loses 11 bases of germline sequence and J loses 2 bases, and the interval between the two ends is 19 bases. Graves' hyperthyroidism was defined as stable when no progression to ophthalmopathy occurred over 18 months of follow-up. Hyperthyroidism patients were newly diagnosed, with disease duration under 2 months, and aged 18 to 65 years. Exclusion was applied to patients with uncontrolled infections, other autoimmune diseases, pregnancy or lactation. Diagnoses were established on the basis of clinical symptoms, serum thyroxine and TRAb, thyroid ultrasound, and orbital computed tomography. Total RNA was extracted using Trizol reagent, and RNA quality was assessed on an Agilent 2100 Bioanalyzer.

The origin of this receptor is a woman in her fifties or sixties with Graves' hyperthyroidism. The sample consisted of peripheral blood or thyroid tissue (not recorded which). The chain is assembled from TRBV10-3 and TRBJ1-5; TRBD1 is a weak D gene call, 5 bases matching. Here is the DNA: TGTGCCCATTCCCAGGGCGGGAGAGGCAATCAGCCCCAGCATTTT. It is translated as CAHSQGGRGNQPQHF.